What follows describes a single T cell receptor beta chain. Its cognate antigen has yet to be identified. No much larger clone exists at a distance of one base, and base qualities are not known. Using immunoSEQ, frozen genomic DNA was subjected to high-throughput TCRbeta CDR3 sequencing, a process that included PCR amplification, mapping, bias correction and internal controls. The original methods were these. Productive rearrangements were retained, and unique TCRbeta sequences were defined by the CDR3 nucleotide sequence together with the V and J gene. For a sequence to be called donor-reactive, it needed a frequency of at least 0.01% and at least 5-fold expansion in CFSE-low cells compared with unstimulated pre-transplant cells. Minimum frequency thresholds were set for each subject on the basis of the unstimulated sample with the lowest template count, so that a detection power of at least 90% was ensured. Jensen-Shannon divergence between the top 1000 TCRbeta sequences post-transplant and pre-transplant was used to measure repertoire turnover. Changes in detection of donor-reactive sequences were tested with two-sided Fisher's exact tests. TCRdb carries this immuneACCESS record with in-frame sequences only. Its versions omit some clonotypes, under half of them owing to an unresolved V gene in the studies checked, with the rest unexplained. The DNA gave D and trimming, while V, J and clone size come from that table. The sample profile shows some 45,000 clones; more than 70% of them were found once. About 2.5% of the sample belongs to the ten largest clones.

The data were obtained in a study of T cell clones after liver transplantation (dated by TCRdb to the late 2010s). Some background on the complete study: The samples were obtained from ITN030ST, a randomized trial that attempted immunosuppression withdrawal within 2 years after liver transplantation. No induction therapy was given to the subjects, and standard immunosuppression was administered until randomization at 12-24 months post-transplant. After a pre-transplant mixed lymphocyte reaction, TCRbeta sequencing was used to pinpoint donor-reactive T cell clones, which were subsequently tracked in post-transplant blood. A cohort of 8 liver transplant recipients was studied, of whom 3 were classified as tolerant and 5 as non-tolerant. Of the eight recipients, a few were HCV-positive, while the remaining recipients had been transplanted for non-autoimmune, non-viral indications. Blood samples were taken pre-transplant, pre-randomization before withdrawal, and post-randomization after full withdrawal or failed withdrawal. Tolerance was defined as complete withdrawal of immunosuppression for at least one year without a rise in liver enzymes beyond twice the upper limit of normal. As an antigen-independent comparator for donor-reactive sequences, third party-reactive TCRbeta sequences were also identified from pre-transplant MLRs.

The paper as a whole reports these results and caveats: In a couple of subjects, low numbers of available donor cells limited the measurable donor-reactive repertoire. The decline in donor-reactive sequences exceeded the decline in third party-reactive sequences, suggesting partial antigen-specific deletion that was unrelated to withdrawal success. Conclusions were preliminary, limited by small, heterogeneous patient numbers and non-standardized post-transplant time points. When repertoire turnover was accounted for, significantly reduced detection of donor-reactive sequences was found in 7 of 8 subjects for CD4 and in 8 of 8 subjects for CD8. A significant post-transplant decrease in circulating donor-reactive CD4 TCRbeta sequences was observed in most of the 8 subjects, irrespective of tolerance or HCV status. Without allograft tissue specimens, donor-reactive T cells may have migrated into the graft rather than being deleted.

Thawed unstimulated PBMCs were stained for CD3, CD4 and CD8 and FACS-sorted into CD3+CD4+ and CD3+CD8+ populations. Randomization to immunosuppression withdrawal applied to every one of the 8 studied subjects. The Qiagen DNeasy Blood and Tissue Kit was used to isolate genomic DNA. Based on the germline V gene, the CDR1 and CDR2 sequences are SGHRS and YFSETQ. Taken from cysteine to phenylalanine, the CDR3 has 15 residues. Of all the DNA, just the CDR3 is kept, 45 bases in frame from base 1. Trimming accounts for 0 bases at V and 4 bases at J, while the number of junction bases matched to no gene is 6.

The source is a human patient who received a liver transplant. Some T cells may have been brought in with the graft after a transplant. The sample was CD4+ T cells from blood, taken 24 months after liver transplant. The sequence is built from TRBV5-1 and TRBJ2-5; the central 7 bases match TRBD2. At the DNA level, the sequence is TGCGCCAGCAGCTTGGAGGGGAGGGGAGGAGAGACCCAGTACTTC. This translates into CASSLEGRGGETQYF.